This is a list of T cell receptor beta chains from one sample in a study of blood T cell repertoires in COVID-19. Using immunoSEQ multiplex PCR, the repertoire was profiled, and TCRdb retains in-frame clones only, with some absent. The data show approximately 300,000 clones, with approximately 80% seen just once and around 4% held by the top ten. Sequencing was performed on peripheral blood. These receptors originate from a woman in her forties or fifties with active or convalescent COVID-19. Both conserved end residues are part of each CDR3. Each record gives: J gene, V gene, CDR3 protein.

j_call: TRBJ2-3
v_call: TRBV3-1/TRBV3-2
cdr3_aa: CASSQGPGPTDTQYF

j_call: TRBJ1-5
v_call: TRBV6-5
cdr3_aa: CASAKGALQPQHF

j_call: TRBJ2-5
v_call: TRBV19
cdr3_aa: CASSVVTSGSIKTQYF

j_call: TRBJ1-5
v_call: TRBV30
cdr3_aa: CAWTPREDQPQHF

j_call: TRBJ2-1
v_call: TRBV27
cdr3_aa: CASSLVGLGGNEQFF

j_call: TRBJ2-3
v_call: TRBV2
cdr3_aa: CASSEGLAGSADTQYF

j_call: TRBJ2-1
v_call: TRBV4-1
cdr3_aa: CASSQGVAYNEQFF

j_call: TRBJ2-7
v_call: TRBV4-1
cdr3_aa: CASSQSGWGQGAYEQYF

j_call: TRBJ1-3
v_call: TRBV7-2
cdr3_aa: CASSLAGRQASSGNTIYF

j_call: TRBJ2-5
v_call: TRBV12-3/TRBV12-4
cdr3_aa: CASKGRGETQYF

j_call: TRBJ1-2
v_call: TRBV28
cdr3_aa: CASSLGGRSGGYTF

j_call: TRBJ1-4
v_call: TRBV18
cdr3_aa: CASSRTGSDEKLFF

j_call: TRBJ1-2
v_call: TRBV11-2
cdr3_aa: CASSLAVDRPYTF

j_call: TRBJ2-7
v_call: TRBV3-1/TRBV3-2
cdr3_aa: CASSQALALGQYF

j_call: TRBJ1-6
v_call: TRBV28
cdr3_aa: CASSLGRGSSYNSPLHF

j_call: TRBJ2-1
v_call: TRBV20-1
cdr3_aa: CSAGGLAGNNEQFF

j_call: TRBJ2-1
v_call: TRBV28
cdr3_aa: CASSPSFIGGKVYNEQFF

j_call: TRBJ2-2
v_call: TRBV19
cdr3_aa: CASSQSRDRGRLANTGELFF

j_call: TRBJ2-3
v_call: TRBV6-1
cdr3_aa: CASSERSPWVLAGDADTQYF

j_call: TRBJ2-3
v_call: TRBV5-1
cdr3_aa: CASSIPAGTDTQYF

j_call: TRBJ1-2
v_call: TRBV4-1
cdr3_aa: CASSQATGSYGYTF

j_call: TRBJ2-3
v_call: TRBV5-1
cdr3_aa: CASSEGLAGDWADTQYF

j_call: TRBJ2-7
v_call: TRBV28
cdr3_aa: CASRPEGQAYEQYF

j_call: TRBJ2-7
v_call: TRBV28
cdr3_aa: CASSPTRLRPTYEQYF

j_call: TRBJ2-3
v_call: TRBV7-3
cdr3_aa: CASSLTTSGYTDTQYF

j_call: TRBJ2-7
v_call: TRBV15
cdr3_aa: CATSRTSRGLKEQYF

j_call: TRBJ1-2
v_call: TRBV27
cdr3_aa: CASSSRQGIDGYTF

j_call: TRBJ1-5
v_call: TRBV30
cdr3_aa: CAWSAGFNQPQHF

j_call: TRBJ2-6
v_call: TRBV18
cdr3_aa: CASSPPGGASSGANVLTF

j_call: TRBJ2-1
v_call: TRBV3-1/TRBV3-2
cdr3_aa: CASSHRTSGRSNEQFF

j_call: TRBJ1-2
v_call: TRBV28
cdr3_aa: CASSSDRAANYGYTF

j_call: TRBJ2-1
v_call: TRBV19
cdr3_aa: CASSLLTSGRFF

j_call: TRBJ2-1
v_call: TRBV12-3/TRBV12-4
cdr3_aa: CASSQINGDEQFF

j_call: TRBJ2-2
v_call: TRBV7-2
cdr3_aa: CASSPQTGELFF

j_call: TRBJ1-6
v_call: TRBV10-1
cdr3_aa: CASRGDRDSPLHF

j_call: TRBJ2-1
v_call: TRBV7-9
cdr3_aa: CASRTSGSTYNEQFF

j_call: TRBJ1-5
v_call: TRBV19
cdr3_aa: CASSIVWTGPEFYSNQPQHF

j_call: TRBJ1-2
v_call: TRBV5-1
cdr3_aa: CASSLAVRRTFNYGYTF

j_call: TRBJ2-2
v_call: TRBV27
cdr3_aa: CASSGTTGFWETTGELFF

j_call: TRBJ1-4
v_call: TRBV7-8
cdr3_aa: CASSLVGDKTNEKLFF

j_call: TRBJ1-1
v_call: TRBV27
cdr3_aa: CATSNRMHTEAFF

j_call: TRBJ2-3
v_call: TRBV9
cdr3_aa: CASSGVAGGPGADTQYF

j_call: TRBJ2-7
v_call: TRBV20-1
cdr3_aa: CSAGNEQYF

j_call: TRBJ2-7
v_call: TRBV5-1
cdr3_aa: CASSLVGGSYEQYF

j_call: TRBJ2-5
v_call: TRBV28
cdr3_aa: CASSFGGRITEETQYF

j_call: TRBJ2-7
v_call: TRBV3-1/TRBV3-2
cdr3_aa: CASSQVGYEQYF

j_call: TRBJ1-2
v_call: TRBV9
cdr3_aa: CASSPLAGGIYGYTF

j_call: TRBJ2-1
v_call: TRBV9
cdr3_aa: CASSDGLIYNEQFF

j_call: TRBJ1-3
v_call: TRBV5-4
cdr3_aa: CASSLDRAGIYF

j_call: TRBJ1-2
v_call: TRBV5-4
cdr3_aa: CASSRGQGANGYTF